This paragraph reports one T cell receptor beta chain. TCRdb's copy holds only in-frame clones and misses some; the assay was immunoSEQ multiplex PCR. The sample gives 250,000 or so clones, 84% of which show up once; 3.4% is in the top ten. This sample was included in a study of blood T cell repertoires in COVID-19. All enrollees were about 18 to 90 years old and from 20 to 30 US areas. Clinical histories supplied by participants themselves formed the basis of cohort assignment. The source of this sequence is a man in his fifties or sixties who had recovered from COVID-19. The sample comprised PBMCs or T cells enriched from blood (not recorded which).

CDR3 loop: CASSESRLAGGNEQFF. The CDR3 nucleotides read TGCGCCAGCAGTGAGTCGAGGCTAGCGGGAGGAAATGAGCAGTTCTTC. This chain connects TRBV10-1 to TRBJ2-1; 11 bases are shared with TRBD2. The ends lost 0 bases at V and 7 bases at J; junction bases unmatched: 5. CDR3 length: 16 amino acids. Germline V gene data show CDR1 as WNHNN and CDR2 as SYGVQD (reference sequence).